This passage covers 22 T cell receptor beta chains from one sample sequenced in a study of radiotherapy plus CTLA-4 blockade in lung cancer. The method was immunoSEQ multiplex PCR; TCRdb's version includes in-frame clones alone and lacks a portion of them. The sample includes some 27,000 clones, around four fifths seen only once; the top ten take roughly 26%. Sequencing used peripheral blood, obtained from a patient treated with radiotherapy plus ipilimumab. These receptor sequences come from a human donor with non-small cell lung cancer that progressed on radiotherapy plus ipilimumab.

V gene TRBV6-5 combines with J gene TRBJ1-2; D not certain. The CDR3 extends over 12 amino acids. Germline V gives CDR1 MNHEY, CDR2 SVGAGI. V lost 6 bases to trimming and J lost 2 bases, with 7 bases between them. This CDR3 reads CASRKTNYGYTF. As DNA, the CDR3 is TGTGCCAGCAGAAAAACGAACTATGGCTACACCTTC.

This chain joins TRBV21-1 and TRBJ1-4. TRBV21-1 counts as a pseudogene. The length of the CDR3 is 18 residues. Written as DNA, the CDR3 is TGTGCCAGCAGCAGAAGTATAGCTACAAAGGTGCATAATGAAAAACTGTTTTTT. Its protein product is CASSRSIATKVHNEKLFF.

This chain joins TRBV27 and TRBJ2-2, with D uncertain. CDR1 MNHEY and CDR2 SMNVEV come from the germline V gene (reference sequence). V was clipped by 3 bases and J by 4 bases, with 9 bases between them. The CDR3 consists of 14 residues. Written as DNA, the CDR3 is TGTGCCAGCAGTTTTGGGCAGCTCACCGGGGAGCTGTTTTTT. It encodes CASSFGQLTGELFF.

The gene calls are TRBV5-6 and TRBJ2-7; 8 bases fit TRBD1. From germline, CDR1 is SGHDT and CDR2 YYEEEE. The CDR3 extends over 13 amino acids. V was pared by 7 bases and J by 1 base, with 4 bases of the junction left unmatched. The CDR3 loop reads CASGGQASYEQYF. CDR3 in DNA: TGTGCCAGCGGGGGACAGGCGTCCTACGAGCAGTACTTC.

This rearrangement joins TRBV4-3 to TRBJ1-1; D is unresolved. V lost 0 bases to trimming and J lost 1 base, with 9 bases between them. The germline V gene has CDR1 LGHNA and CDR2 YSLEER. This CDR3 comprises 15 residues. DNA of the CDR3: TGCGCCAGCAGCCAAGAAGCAGCCACGAACACTGAAGCTTTCTTT. This codes for CASSQEAATNTEAFF.

The J gene is TRBJ1-6, the V gene TRBV27; D unclear. Trimming cost V 3 bases and J 6 bases, with 18 bases left between them. This CDR3 is built from 17 residues. The germline gives CDR1 MNHEY, CDR2 SMNVEV (reference sequence). The CDR3 DNA follows: TGTGCCAGCAGTTTCAACCCGCCCCGGCGGGTTAATTCACCCCTCCACTTT. Residues: CASSFNPPRRVNSPLHF.

This clone was seen a few times. This chain joins TRBV15 and TRBJ1-6, with a tentative D call TRBD1 (6 bases). The CDR3 sequence is 14 residues long. The germline V and J ends were trimmed by 5 bases and 10 bases, with 15 bases remaining between them. The germline CDR1 and CDR2 sequences are LNHNV and YYDKDF (reference sequence). The CDR3 DNA follows: TGTGCCACCAGCGAGAGGGGGAGTGGGTCACCCCTCCACTTT. Its translation: CATSERGSGSPLHF.

J is TRBJ1-1 and V is TRBV5-5; D gene uncertain. Germline CDR1 SGHKS, CDR2 YYEKEE (reference sequence). Trimming removed 0 bases from V and 10 bases from J, with 13 bases in between. The CDR3 covers 13 residues. This chain's CDR3 is CASSLVEEQGAFF. CDR3 bases: TGTGCCAGCAGCTTGGTTGAGGAACAAGGAGCTTTCTTT.

The chain links TRBV18 to TRBJ2-7; 7 bases line up with TRBD2. V trimming: 0 bases; J trimming: 0 bases; junction bases outside the gene matches: 11. Germline V CDR1 and CDR2: KGHSH, LQKENI. The CDR3 spans 18 residues. In DNA form, the CDR3 reads TGTGCCAGCTCACCACCGGAAGCTAGCGGACACAACTCCTACGAGCAGTACTTC. It codes for CASSPPEASGHNSYEQYF.

This chain links TRBV7-9 with TRBJ2-7; D is uncertain. Germline-derived CDR1 and CDR2 are SEHNR and FQNEAQ (reference sequence). V lost 1 base and J lost 3, with 4 bases in between. This CDR3 spans 12 amino acids. Here the CDR3 DNA reads TGTGCCAGCAGCTTAGACATCTACGAGCAGTACTTC. Translating gives CASSLDIYEQYF.

The CDR3 here is CASSPDRNEQYF. CDR3 coding DNA: TGTGCCAGCAGTCCCGACAGGAACGAGCAGTACTTC. The chain carries TRBV6-5 and TRBJ2-7, with a possible D match to TRBD1 (6 bases). Germline CDR1 and CDR2: MNHEY and SVGAGI. Trimming pared 5 bases from V and 5 bases from J, leaving 10 bases between. This CDR3 region has 12 residues.

This rearrangement joins TRBV5-1 to TRBJ1-2; maybe TRBD1 (5 bases). The V end lost 1 base, the J end lost 6 bases, and 25 bases lay between the germline ends. The CDR3 extends over 18 amino acids. The germline V gene has CDR1 SGHRS and CDR2 YFSETQ. The DNA of the CDR3 is TGCGCCAGCAGCTTGAGCGACCGGGACGGGGGATTAGCGGATGGCTACACCTTC. Its translation: CASSLSDRDGGLADGYTF.

This chain connects TRBV9 to TRBJ1-1, with D hard to call. V was clipped by 0 bases and J by 3 bases, with 18 bases between them. The V gene's germline CDR1 is SGDLS and CDR2 YYNGEE. The CDR3 loop spans 17 amino acids. Here the CDR3 DNA reads TGTGCCAGCAGCGTAGACCCAGGCCTAGGGTGGGACACTGAAGCTTTCTTT. Translating it yields CASSVDPGLGWDTEAFF.

This clone was counted between two and nine times. The CDR3, as DNA: TGCAGCGTTGAGGACGGACAGGGGGCCTATGGCTACACCTTC. Translating gives CSVEDGQGAYGYTF. This chain joins TRBV29-1 and TRBJ1-2, with 11 bases fitting TRBD1. V lost 3 bases, J lost 4 bases, and 4 bases stayed unmatched. Germline lookup yields CDR1 SQVTM and CDR2 ANQGSEA. The CDR3 contains 14 residues.

The chain joins TRBV10-2 to TRBJ2-1; 8 bases fit TRBD1. This CDR3 comprises 15 residues. V trimming: 7 bases; J trimming: 3 bases; junction bases outside the gene matches: 8. Looked up from germline, CDR1 is WSHSY and CDR2 is SAAADI. CDR3 sequence reads: CASNKGQGNYNEQFF. For the CDR3, the DNA is TGCGCCAGCAATAAAGGACAGGGCAACTACAATGAGCAGTTCTTC.

This clone has only one observation. The chain carries TRBV2 and TRBJ2-1, with TRBD1 matching 9 bases. The CDR3 totals 13 residues. J gave up 5 bases and V 6 bases, and 2 bases lay outside the gene matches. Per germline, CDR1 SNHLY and CDR2 FYNNEI. CDR3 amino acids: CASSRDRDNEQFF. In DNA, the CDR3 is TGTGCCAGCAGCCGGGACAGGGACAATGAGCAGTTCTTC.

The chain carries TRBV7-2 and TRBJ2-5; D is unclear. The CDR3 runs 10 residues. Germline values: CDR1 SGHTA, CDR2 FQGNSA. Trimming removed 8 bases from V and 3 bases from J, with 4 bases in between. CDR3 sequence (DNA): TGTGCCAGCGTAAAAGAGACCCAGTACTTC. Protein sequence: CASVKETQYF.

The chain is built from TRBV29-1 and TRBJ2-5; D possibly corresponds to TRBD2 (5 bases). CDR1 and CDR2 (germline): SQVTM, ANQGSEA. The CDR3 has 12 residues. The V end lost 3 bases, the J end lost 5 bases, and 10 bases lay between the germline ends. The CDR3 nucleotides read TGCAGCGTTGAGTCGGGCGGGGAGACCCAGTACTTC. As protein: CSVESGGETQYF.

The table lists this clone with a few counts. J is TRBJ1-1 and V is TRBV5-1, with a tentative D call TRBD1 (5 bases). The length of the CDR3 is 14 residues. V was clipped by 3 bases and J by 1 base, with 10 bases between them. Germline CDR1 is SGHRS and CDR2 is YFSETQ. The CDR3 region is CASSSGTGNTEAFF. The DNA of the CDR3 is TGCGCCAGCAGCTCAGGGACGGGGAACACTGAAGCTTTCTTT. The full variable domain, completed using reference TRBV5-1 and TRBJ1-1, is KAGVTQTPRYLIKTRGQQVTLSCSPISGHRSVSWYQQTPGQGLQFLFEYFSETQRNKGNFPGRFSGRQFSNSRSEMNVSTLELGDSALYLCASSSGTGNTEAFFGQGTRLTVV.

This chain links TRBV15 with TRBJ2-6; TRBD2 aligns across 8 bases. The CDR3 extends over 16 amino acids. The J segment lost 4 bases and the V segment lost 1 base, leaving 3 bases of the junction unmatched. CDR1 and CDR2 (germline): LNHNV, YYDKDF (reference sequence). In DNA, the CDR3 is TGTGCCACCAGCAGAGCGGCGGGGGGAGGGGCCAACGTCCTGACTTTC. It yields the protein CATSRAAGGGANVLTF.

This clone was observed a handful of times. The rearrangement uses TRBV11-2 and TRBJ1-1; D is possibly TRBD1 (6 bases). CDR3 size: 13 residues. Germline V gene lookup returns CDR1 SGHAT and CDR2 FQNNGV. V shed 8 bases and J shed 1 base, with 11 bases lying between them. In DNA, the CDR3 is TGTGCCAGCCTCCTACAGGGGAACACTGAAGCTTTCTTT. Amino acid sequence: CASLLQGNTEAFF.

The genes are TRBV11-2 and TRBJ2-3, with TRBD2 identical over 8 bases. CDR3 length: 16 residues. Trimming cost V 4 bases and J 0 bases; bases outside gene matches: 6. Looked up from germline, CDR1 is SGHAT and CDR2 is FQNNGV. The CDR3 nucleotides read TGTGCCAGCAGCTCCGTCGGGGGGGTTAGCACAGATACGCAGTATTTT. This gives the protein CASSSVGGVSTDTQYF.